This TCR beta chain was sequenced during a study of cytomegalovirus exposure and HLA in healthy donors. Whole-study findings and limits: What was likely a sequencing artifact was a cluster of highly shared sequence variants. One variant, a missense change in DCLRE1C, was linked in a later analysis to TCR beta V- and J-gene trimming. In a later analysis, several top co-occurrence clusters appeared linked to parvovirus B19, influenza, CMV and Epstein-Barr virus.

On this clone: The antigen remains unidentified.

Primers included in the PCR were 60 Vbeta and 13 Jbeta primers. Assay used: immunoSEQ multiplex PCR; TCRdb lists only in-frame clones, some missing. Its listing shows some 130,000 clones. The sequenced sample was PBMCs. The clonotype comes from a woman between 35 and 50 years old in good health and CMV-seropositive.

CDR3 amino acids: CATSRDWGRAREQYF. The DNA of the CDR3 is TGTGCCACCAGCAGAGATTGGGGCAGAGCGCGAGAGCAGTACTTC. The chain is built from TRBV15 and TRBJ2-5; perhaps TRBD1 as D (5 bases). The CDR3 is 15 residues long. The V end lost 0 bases, the J end lost 11 bases, and 19 bases lay between the germline ends. Looked up from germline, CDR1 is LNHNV and CDR2 is YYDKDF (reference sequence). Using reference TRBV15 and TRBJ2-5 for the parts outside the CDR3, the full variable domain is DAMVIQNPRYQVTQFGKPVTLSCSQTLNHNVMYWYQQKSSQAPKLLFHYYDKDFNNEADTPDNFQSRRPNTSFCFLDIRSPGLGDTAMYLCATSRDWGRAREQYFGPGTRLLVL.